This TCR beta chain was profiled in a study of response to subunit inactivated influenza vaccine. Study results and caveats: New T cells are recruited in small numbers by each seasonal influenza vaccination, according to the authors' suggestion.

As to this clonotype: Its antigen is unidentified.

TCRdb reprocessed the RT-PCR reads via MiXCR and lists one record per CDR3 protein. The data show a few hundred thousand distinct CDR3 sequences, approximately 14% seen once. The clonotype originates from a man in his forties or fifties who received an inactivated influenza vaccine. Specimen: PBMCs from blood, collected approximately 13 days after vaccination.

The CDR3 DNA is TGCAGTGCGAAACAGGGCAATACGCAGTATTTT. It yields the protein CSAKQGNTQYF. The rearrangement joins TRBV20-1 to TRBJ2-3; perhaps TRBD1 as D (6 bases). Per germline, CDR1 DFQATT and CDR2 SNEGSKA (reference sequence). CDR3 length: 11 residues. V dropped 6 bases and J dropped 7 bases, with 11 bases sitting between them.